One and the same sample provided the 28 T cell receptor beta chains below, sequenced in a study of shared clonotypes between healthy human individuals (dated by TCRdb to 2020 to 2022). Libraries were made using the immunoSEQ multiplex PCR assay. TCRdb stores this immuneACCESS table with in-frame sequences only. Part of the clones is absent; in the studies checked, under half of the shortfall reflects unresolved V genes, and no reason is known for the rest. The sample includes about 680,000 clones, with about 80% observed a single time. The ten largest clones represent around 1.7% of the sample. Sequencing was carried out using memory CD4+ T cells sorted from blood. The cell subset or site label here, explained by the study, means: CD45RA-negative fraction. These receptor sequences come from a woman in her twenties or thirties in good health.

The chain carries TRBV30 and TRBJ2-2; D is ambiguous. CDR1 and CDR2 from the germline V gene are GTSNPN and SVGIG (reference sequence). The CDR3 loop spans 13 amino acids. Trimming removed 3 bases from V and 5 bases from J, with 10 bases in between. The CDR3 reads CAWRGWVTGELFF. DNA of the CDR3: TGTGCCTGGAGGGGATGGGTTACCGGGGAGCTGTTTTTT.

Here the CDR3 reads CASSWSGGANSNQPQHF. DNA of the CDR3: TGTGCCAGCAGCTGGTCAGGGGGTGCTAATTCCAATCAGCCCCAGCATTTT. The chain combines TRBV7-2 with TRBJ1-5; 7 nucleotides agree with TRBD1. V lost 4 bases, J lost 3 bases, and 12 bases stayed unmatched. Germline CDR1 reads SGHTA; CDR2 reads FQGNSA. The CDR3 is made up of 17 amino acids.

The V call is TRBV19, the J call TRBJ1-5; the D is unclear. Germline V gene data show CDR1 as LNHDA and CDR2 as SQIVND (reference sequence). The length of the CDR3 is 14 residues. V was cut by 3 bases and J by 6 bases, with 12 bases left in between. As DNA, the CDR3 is TGTGCCAGTAGTATTGGGGTGGTCCCTCAGCCCCAGCATTTT. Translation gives CASSIGVVPQPQHF.

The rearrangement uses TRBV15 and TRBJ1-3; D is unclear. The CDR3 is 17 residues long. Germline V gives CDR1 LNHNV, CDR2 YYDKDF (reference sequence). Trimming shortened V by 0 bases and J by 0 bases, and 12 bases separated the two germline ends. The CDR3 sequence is CATSREYGRSSGNTIYF. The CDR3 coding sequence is TGTGCCACCAGCAGAGAGTACGGACGGAGCTCTGGAAACACCATATATTTT.

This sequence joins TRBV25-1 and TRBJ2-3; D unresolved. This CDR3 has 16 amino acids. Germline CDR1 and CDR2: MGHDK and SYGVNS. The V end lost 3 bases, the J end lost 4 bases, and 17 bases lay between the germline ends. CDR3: CASSESWTPSADTQYF. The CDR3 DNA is TGTGCCAGCAGTGAGTCATGGACCCCGAGCGCAGATACGCAGTATTTT.

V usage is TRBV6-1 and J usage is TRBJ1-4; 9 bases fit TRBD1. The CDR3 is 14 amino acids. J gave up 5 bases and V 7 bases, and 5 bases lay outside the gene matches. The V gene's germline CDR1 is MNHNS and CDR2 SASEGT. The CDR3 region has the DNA TGTGCCAGCACTAAAGACAGGGGGAATGAAAAACTGTTTTTT. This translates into CASTKDRGNEKLFF.

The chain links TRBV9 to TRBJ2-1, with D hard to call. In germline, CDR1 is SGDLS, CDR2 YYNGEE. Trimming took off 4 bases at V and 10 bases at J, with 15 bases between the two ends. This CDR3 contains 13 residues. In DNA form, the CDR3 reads TGTGCCAGCAGCTCCGGTGGGGTCGGAGAGCAGTTCTTC. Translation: CASSSGGVGEQFF.

Written as DNA, the CDR3 is TGTGCCTGGAGTAGACAGGGAGTAAGTGGTACGCAGTATTTT. Protein sequence: CAWSRQGVSGTQYF. This chain joins TRBV30 and TRBJ2-3, with 7 bases identical to TRBD1. The CDR3 loop spans 14 amino acids. Per germline, CDR1 GTSNPN and CDR2 SVGIG (reference sequence). V lost 2 bases, J lost 8 bases, and 10 bases stayed unmatched.

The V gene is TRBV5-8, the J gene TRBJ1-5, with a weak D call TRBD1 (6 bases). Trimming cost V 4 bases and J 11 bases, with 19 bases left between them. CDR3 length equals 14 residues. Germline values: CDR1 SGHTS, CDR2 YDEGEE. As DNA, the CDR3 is TGTGCCAGCAGCGGGGGCCAGACCTATGAAGCCCAGCATTTT. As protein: CASSGGQTYEAQHF.

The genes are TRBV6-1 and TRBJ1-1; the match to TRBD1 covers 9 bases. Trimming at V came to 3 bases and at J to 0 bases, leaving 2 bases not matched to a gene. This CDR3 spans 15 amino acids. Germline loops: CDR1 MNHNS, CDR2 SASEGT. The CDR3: CASSDWDRVNTEAFF. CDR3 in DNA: TGTGCCAGCAGTGATTGGGACAGGGTGAACACTGAAGCTTTCTTT.

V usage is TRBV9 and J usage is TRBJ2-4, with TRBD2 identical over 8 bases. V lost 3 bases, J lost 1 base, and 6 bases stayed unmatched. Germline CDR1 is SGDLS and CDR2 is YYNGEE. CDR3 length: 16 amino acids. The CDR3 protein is CASSAGGGRAKNIQYF. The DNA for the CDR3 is TGTGCCAGCAGCGCCGGGGGCGGGAGGGCCAAAAACATTCAGTACTTC.

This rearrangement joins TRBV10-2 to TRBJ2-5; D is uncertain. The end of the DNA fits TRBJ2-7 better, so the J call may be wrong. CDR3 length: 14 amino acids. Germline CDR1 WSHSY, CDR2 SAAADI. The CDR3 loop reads CATVDAHFSYEQYF. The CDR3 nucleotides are TGCGCCACCGTGGATGCCCACTTCTCCTACGAGCAGTACTTC.

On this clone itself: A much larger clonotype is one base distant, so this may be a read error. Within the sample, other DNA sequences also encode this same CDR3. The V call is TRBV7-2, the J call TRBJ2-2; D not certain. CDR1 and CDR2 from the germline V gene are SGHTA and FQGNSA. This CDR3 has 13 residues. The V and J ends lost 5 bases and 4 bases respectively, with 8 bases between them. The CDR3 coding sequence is TGTGCCAGCAGCCCCCGGCGCACCGGGGAGCTGTTTTTT. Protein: CASSPRRTGELFF.

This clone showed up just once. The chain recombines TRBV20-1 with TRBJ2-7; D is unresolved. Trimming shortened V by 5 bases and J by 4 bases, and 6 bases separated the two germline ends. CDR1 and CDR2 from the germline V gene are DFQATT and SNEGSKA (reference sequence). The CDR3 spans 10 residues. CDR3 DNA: TGCAGTGCTCTAGAGTACGAGCAGTACTTC. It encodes CSALEYEQYF.

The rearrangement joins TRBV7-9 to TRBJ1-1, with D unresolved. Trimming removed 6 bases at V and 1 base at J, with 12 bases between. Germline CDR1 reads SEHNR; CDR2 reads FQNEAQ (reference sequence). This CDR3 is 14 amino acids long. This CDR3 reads CASRLDLENTEAFF. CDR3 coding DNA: TGTGCCAGCAGACTAGACTTGGAGAACACTGAAGCTTTCTTT.

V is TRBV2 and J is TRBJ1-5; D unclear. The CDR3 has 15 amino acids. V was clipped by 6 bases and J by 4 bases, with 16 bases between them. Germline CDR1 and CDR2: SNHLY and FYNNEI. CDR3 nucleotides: TGTGCCAGCAGGGGCTTGGGCGTCCCAAATCAGCCCCAGCATTTT. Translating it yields CASRGLGVPNQPQHF.

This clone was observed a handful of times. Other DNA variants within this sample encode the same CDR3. Written as DNA, the CDR3 is TGCGCCAGCAGAGCCGACTACACCGGGGAGCTGTTTTTT. Amino acids: CASRADYTGELFF. V usage is TRBV10-1 and J usage is TRBJ2-2; no firm D call. In germline, CDR1 is WNHNN, CDR2 SYGVQD (reference sequence). This CDR3 region has 13 residues. Trimming removed 6 bases at V and 3 bases at J, with 8 bases between.

CDR3 coding DNA: TGTGCCAGCAGCTTCGGAGCGGGAGGCACAGATACGCAGTATTTT. Translation: CASSFGAGGTDTQYF. The V call is TRBV7-9, the J call TRBJ2-3, with 8 bases aligning to TRBD2. This CDR3 spans 15 amino acids. Unmatched junction bases numbered 3, after V lost 3 bases and J lost 1 base. Per the germline V gene, CDR1 is SEHNR and CDR2 is FQNEAQ (reference sequence).

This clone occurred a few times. This CDR3 reads CASSAPRQGGQPQHF. The CDR3 coding sequence is TGTGCCAGTAGTGCACCCCGACAGGGCGGTCAGCCCCAGCATTTT. This sequence joins TRBV19 and TRBJ1-5; 7 nucleotides match TRBD1. The CDR3 extends over 15 amino acids. Germline trimming cut 5 bases from V and 6 bases from J; bases unmatched to any gene: 10. Per the germline V gene, CDR1 is LNHDA and CDR2 is SQIVND (reference sequence).

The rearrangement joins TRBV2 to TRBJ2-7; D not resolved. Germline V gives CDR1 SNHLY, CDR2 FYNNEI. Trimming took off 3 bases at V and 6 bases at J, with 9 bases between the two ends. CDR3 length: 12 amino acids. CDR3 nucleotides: TGTGCCAGCAGTGACGAACGCCGCGAGCAGTACTTC. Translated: CASSDERREQYF.

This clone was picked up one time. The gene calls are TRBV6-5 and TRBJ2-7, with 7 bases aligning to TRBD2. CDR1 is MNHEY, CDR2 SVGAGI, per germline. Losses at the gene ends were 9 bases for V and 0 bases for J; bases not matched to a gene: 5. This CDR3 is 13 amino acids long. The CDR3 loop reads CARPTSDSYEQYF. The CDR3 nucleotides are TGTGCCAGGCCTACTAGCGACTCCTACGAGCAGTACTTC.

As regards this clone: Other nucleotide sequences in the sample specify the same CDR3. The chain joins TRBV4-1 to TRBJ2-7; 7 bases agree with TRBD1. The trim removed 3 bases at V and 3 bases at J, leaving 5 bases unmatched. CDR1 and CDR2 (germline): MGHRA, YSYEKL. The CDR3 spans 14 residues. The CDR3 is CASSQVQGVYEQYF. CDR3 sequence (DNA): TGCGCCAGCAGCCAGGTCCAGGGGGTCTACGAGCAGTACTTC.

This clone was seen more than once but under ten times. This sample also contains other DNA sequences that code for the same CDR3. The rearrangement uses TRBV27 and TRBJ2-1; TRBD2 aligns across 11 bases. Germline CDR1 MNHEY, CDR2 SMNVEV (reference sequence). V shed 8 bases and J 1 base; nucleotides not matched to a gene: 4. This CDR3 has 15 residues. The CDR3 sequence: CASGRLAGSYNEQFF. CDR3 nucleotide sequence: TGTGCCAGCGGCAGACTAGCGGGATCCTACAATGAGCAGTTCTTC.

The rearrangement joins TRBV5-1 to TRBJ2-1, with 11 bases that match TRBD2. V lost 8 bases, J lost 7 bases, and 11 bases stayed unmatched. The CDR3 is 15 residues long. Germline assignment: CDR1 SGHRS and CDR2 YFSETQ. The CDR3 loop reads CASRLTGTSGNEQFF. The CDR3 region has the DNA TGCGCCAGTCGGTTGACCGGGACTAGCGGAAATGAGCAGTTCTTC.

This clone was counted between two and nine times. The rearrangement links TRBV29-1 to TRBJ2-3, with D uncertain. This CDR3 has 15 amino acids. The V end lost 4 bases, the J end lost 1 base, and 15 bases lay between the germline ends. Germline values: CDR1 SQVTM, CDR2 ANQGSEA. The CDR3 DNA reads TGCAGCGTTGTGGGTGGGAACCTTCGCACAGATACGCAGTATTTT. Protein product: CSVVGGNLRTDTQYF.

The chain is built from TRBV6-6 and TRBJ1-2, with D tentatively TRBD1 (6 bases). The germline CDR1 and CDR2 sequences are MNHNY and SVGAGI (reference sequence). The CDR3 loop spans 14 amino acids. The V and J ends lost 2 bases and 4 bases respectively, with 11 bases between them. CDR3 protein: CASSYGAGVYGYTF. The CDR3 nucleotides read TGTGCCAGCAGTTACGGGGCAGGGGTCTATGGCTACACCTTC.

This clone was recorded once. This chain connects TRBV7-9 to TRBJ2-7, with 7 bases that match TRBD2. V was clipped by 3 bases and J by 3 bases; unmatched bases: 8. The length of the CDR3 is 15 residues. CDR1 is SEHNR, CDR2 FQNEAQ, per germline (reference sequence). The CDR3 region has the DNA TGTGCCAGCAGCTTGGTGGGAGGGCGATTCTACGAGCAGTACTTC. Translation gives CASSLVGGRFYEQYF.

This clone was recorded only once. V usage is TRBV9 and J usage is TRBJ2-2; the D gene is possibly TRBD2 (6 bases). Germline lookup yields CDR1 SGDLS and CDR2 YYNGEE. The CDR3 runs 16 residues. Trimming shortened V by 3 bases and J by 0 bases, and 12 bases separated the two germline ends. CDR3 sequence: CASSASLAANTGELFF. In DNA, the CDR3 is TGTGCCAGCAGCGCTTCACTAGCCGCGAACACCGGGGAGCTGTTTTTT.